This T cell receptor beta chain is drawn from a study of tumor and adjacent non-tumor tissue in lung cancer (dated by TCRdb to the late 2010s). Background on the whole study: Patients with adenocarcinoma (approximately 13), squamous cell carcinoma (2) and small cell lung cancer (1) were included in the cohort. Ages among the 15 or so patients ranged from about 30 to 85 years, there were roughly 10 men and 5 women, and disease was at TNM stage I to III. In total, sequencing yielded 100 million to 150 million productive TCRbeta reads, which works out to an average of approximately 4.1 million reads per sample. Bulk TCRbeta repertoires were compared between lung tumor tissue and matched distant non-tumor lung tissue obtained from under 18 lung cancer patients. A few dozen paired specimens, one tumor and one normal lung sample per patient, were profiled by TCRbeta CDR3 sequencing. Results the study describes overall, beyond this receptor: The sequencing platform is not named in the methods, and unique molecular identifiers are not mentioned. The top 100 clones made up a significantly larger cumulative share of the repertoire in normal lung than in tumor tissue. Peripheral blood was not sequenced, so blood TCRbeta repertoires were not examined in the lung cancer patients of the study. Significantly higher TCR diversity was found in younger patients, and higher tumor TCR diversity was associated with shorter overall and disease-free survival. Only around 15 patients were included in the cohort, and the need for larger samples and more detailed clinical data was noted by the authors. Tumor tissue showed significantly higher TCR diversity (inverse Simpson) than normal lung tissue, at around 450 vs 150 (P = 0.0075, Mann-Whitney U test).

The V and J ends are trimmed by 3 bases and 1 base, leaving 15 bases between them. CDR1 and CDR2 are read off the germline V gene as ENHRY and SYGVKD. The CDR3 measures 16 amino acids from cysteine to phenylalanine. Only CDR3 DNA is held: 48 bases, read in frame from base 1. Bulk unsorted tissue served as the source for RNA extraction, and RNA quality was assessed using a NanoDrop ND-1000 and an Agilent 2100. Donors were newly diagnosed lung cancer patients admitted for thoracic surgery in China between August and November 2014, without prior chemotherapy. The study excluded patients who had received radiotherapy or chemotherapy before or who had another cancer at the same time. Surgical tissue pieces of roughly 1-2.2 cm3 were preserved in RNAlater solution and stored at -80 °C until use. A remark on this clonotype: Its recognized antigen is unknown. The sample holds no much larger clone one base away, and base qualities are not on file.

The library was prepared using multiplex PCR. Sequenced using an Illumina HiSeq 2500. TCRbeta libraries were constructed through three rounds of nested PCR with primers (Table S4) according to protocols adapted from ARM-PCR. Before sequencing, PCR products in the 200-500 bp range were cut out of the gel and cleaned up using the QIAquick gel extraction kit. In the source study's methods: Trimmomatic was used to clean the reads, FLASH was used to merge the reads into complete CDR3 sequences, and MiTCR was used to assign the reads to V(D)J germline segments. Clonal diversity was calculated as the inverse Simpson's index using VDJtools. A read counted as productive if the sequence was in-frame and lacked a premature stop codon. TCRdb itself trimmed the public reads at Q25 with fastp, ran MiXCR and retained productive beta chains. When rows share a CDR3 protein, they turn into one entry using the most common DNA and genes. The V and J calls and clone size are TCRdb's, not the authors'. This sample lists about 81,000 distinct CDR3 sequences; about two thirds were detected once. The ten most abundant clones make up about a tenth of the sample.

The sequencing input was lung tumor tissue. The chain joins TRBV10-3 to TRBJ1-2; too little of a D gene remains to name it. This sequence was found in a woman in her thirties or forties with non-small cell lung cancer. CDR3 region: CAISESGQGDNYGYTF. DNA sequence: TGTGCCATCAGTGAAAGTGGTCAAGGAGATAACTATGGCTACACCTTC.